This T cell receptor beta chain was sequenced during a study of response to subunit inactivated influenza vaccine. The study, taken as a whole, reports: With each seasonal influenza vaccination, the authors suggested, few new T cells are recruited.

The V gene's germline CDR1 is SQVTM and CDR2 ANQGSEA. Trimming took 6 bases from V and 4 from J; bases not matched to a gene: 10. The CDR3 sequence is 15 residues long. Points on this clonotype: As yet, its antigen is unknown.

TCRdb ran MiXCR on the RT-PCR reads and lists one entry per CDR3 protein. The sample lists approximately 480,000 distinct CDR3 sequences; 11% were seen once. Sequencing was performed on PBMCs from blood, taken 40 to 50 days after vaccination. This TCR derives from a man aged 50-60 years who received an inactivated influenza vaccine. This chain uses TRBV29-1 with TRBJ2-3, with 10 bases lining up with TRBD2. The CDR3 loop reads CSVPRASGSPDTQYF. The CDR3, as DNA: TGCAGCGTGCCCAGGGCTAGCGGGAGCCCAGATACGCAGTATTTT.